The sequence of this T cell receptor (beta chain) was determined in a study of long-term antiretroviral therapy in people with HIV (dated by TCRdb to 2021 to 2024). Context from the whole study: Collection of the earliest samples took place about a decade ahead of the 2015 WHO recommendation for immediate ART, at a time when ART was typically delayed until CD4 counts fell. The cohort contributed roughly 190 cryopreserved PBMC samples from 30 adults with confirmed HIV infection, collected serially over a mean of 6 years (range 1-12). Of the roughly 31 participants with HIV, about a dozen were female. No cross-contamination during QIAcube processing was seen in test extractions of a monoclonal T-cell line run alongside 30 to 35 polyclonal samples. A retrospective serial study tested whether ART initiation and durable HIV suppression were associated with changes in peripheral blood TRB repertoire composition and diversity. Overall results and qualifications from the work: HIV repertoires had narrower CDR3 length ranges than controls, and the network structure suggested an antigen-experienced repertoire that shifted only slightly toward naive after ART. At every time point, the repertoire was dominated by expanded TRB clones first identified before ART initiation, although this dominance fluctuated and, in many PLHIV, declined after ART. A significant increase in TRB diversity was found to be associated with ART initiation, although TRB diversity was observed to remain significantly below that of transplant donor controls even after long-term ART. Owing to limited PBMC availability, only the TCR beta chain was sequenced, without alpha chain pairing. Samples dated from about 2003 to 2018, and the ART regimens used may be less effective than current ones. Inferences about post-ART repertoire changes were limited because no data were available on ART adherence, viral resistance or therapy changes. Because cell numbers in pre-ART samples were limited, unsorted PBMC were profiled instead of sorted CD4+ and CD8+ T cells.

Trimming at the junction amounts to 5 bases on V and 1 base on J, and the germline ends lie 8 bases apart. The CDR3 numbers 12 residues from cysteine through phenylalanine. Here the CDR3 DNA is all that survives: 36 bases in frame from base 1. The germline V gene yields SQVTM for CDR1 and ANQGSEA for CDR2. Inclusion was restricted to participants for whom at least one PBMC sample before ART initiation and at least two post-ART samples were available. All participants with HIV were treated in the United States of America. Before DNA extraction, cryopreserved samples containing about 0.9-10 million PBMC were thawed and washed. At the time of the earliest PBMC sample for each participant with HIV, ages ranged from about 23 to 60 years. Per participant, PBMC samples came from 1-4 timepoints prior to ART initiation and 2-8 timepoints following ART initiation, for a median of 7 samples. Serial HIV viral load, CD4+ T-cell count, ART history and demographic data were obtained for every participant. Genomic DNA was extracted from unsorted PBMC with a Qiagen kit on a QIAcube, processed in batches of 12 samples.

The immunoSEQ hsTCRB v3.0 assay was used at survey level resolution to sequence the TRB variable region. A depth of roughly 40,000-50,000 T-cell genomes per sample was targeted for TRB sequencing. TRB libraries were pooled and sequenced on an Illumina MiSeq using a v3 150-cycle kit. On the study's bioinformatics: Repertoire analysis ran in R within a reproducible Nextflow workflow covering QC, data transformation and analysis. LymphoSeq2, an R package for exploring AIRR-Seq data, was used to implement the custom analyses. A few samples yielding fewer than 5000 total TRB sequences were excluded, leaving more than 150 analyzed HIV repertoires. Among the roughly 200 retained HIV repertoires, about 57 were collected before ART initiation and more than 120 after ART initiation. Repertoires were downsampled to 5000 TRB nucleotide sequences, and summary statistics were averaged over 100 downsampling iterations. The analysis kept only TRB sequences whose CDR3 regions were at least seven amino acids long. A Shannon entropy-derived clonality score and the Gini coefficient were used to measure diversity. In repertoire networks, the top 5000 CDR3 amino acid sequences were linked whenever an edit distance of one separated two sequences. Antigen specificity groups and MHC restriction were predicted for TRB CDR3 amino acid sequences with GLIPH2. CDR3 amino acid sequences were matched against VDJdb and McPAS-TCR to flag known CMV, EBV, HIV or tissue antigen associations. Pre-ART, post-ART and control groups were compared with Wilcoxon signed-rank tests and Holm-Bonferroni correction. Imported from immuneACCESS, the table was reduced by TCRdb to in-frame sequences with V and J called. These copies leave out some clones; in studies compared against another copy, an unresolved V gene accounts for under half, and the cause of the remainder is not known. V and J calls and clone size are as listed in that table; D and trimming were resolved from the DNA. The sample contains tens of thousands of clones, roughly three quarters of them found a single time. Roughly 3.2% of the sample lies in the top ten.

Regarding this clone: Its target antigen remains unknown. It has no much larger one-base neighbor in the sample; base qualities were not kept.

The V and J segments used are TRBV29-1 and TRBJ2-5; the D gene is perhaps TRBD1 or TRBD2, as each covers 6 bases. This TCR derives from a man aged 18 to 35 with HIV. The sample here was unsorted PBMCs, taken 1.9 years after starting antiretroviral therapy. CDR3 sequence: CSVWGAQETQYF. The DNA sequence is given as TGCAGCGTTTGGGGGGCCCAAGAGACCCAGTACTTC.